Only a few counts were recorded for the clone carrying this TCR beta chain. Its antigen is not known. This record comes from a study of CD8 T cells in ankylosing spondylitis. The study, taken as a whole, reports: Reported data indicate significant enrichment of disease-linked clones within matched ankylosing spondylitis synovial fluid. Disease-associated clonotypes exhibited CD8+ identity and were relatively infrequent in peripheral blood. For ankylosing spondylitis blood, a TCR beta motif of about eight highly homologous variants appeared characteristic. There were earlier reports of some motif variants in reactive arthritis synovial fluid and blood.

TCRdb reprocessed the 5' RACE reads via MiXCR and lists one record per CDR3 protein. The table records approximately 540,000 distinct CDR3 sequences, about 13% of them present only once. Deletions cut 7 bases from V and 9 bases from J, with 19 bases between. Per the germline V gene, CDR1 is SNHLY and CDR2 is FYNNEI. CDR3 length: 14 residues. Material: blood, either unsorted or a sorted T cell fraction (not recorded which). The V and J genes are TRBV2 and TRBJ2-4; D may be TRBD2 (7 bases). This TCR came from a male donor with ankylosing spondylitis. The CDR3 sequence is CASTEINREGIQYF. DNA for the CDR3: TGTGCCAGCACCGAGATAAACAGGGAGGGCATTCAGTACTTC.